This T cell receptor beta chain is from a study of blood T cell repertoires in COVID-19 (dated by TCRdb to about 2020). For the wider study: Samples from collaborators originated in the United States, Italy and Spain and spanned both the acute and convalescent phases of COVID-19. Subjects who had been exposed to COVID-19, were actively infected with it, or had recovered from it provided the deeply sampled blood TCRbeta repertoires that made up the dataset. Where HLA class I and class II types were available, the types were taken from metadata supplied by the sample provider, not from assay-based typing. Nearly every sample came with metadata listing a de-identified subject ID, COVID-19 status, age in years and sex. The material from the prospective study consisted of cDNA or gDNA derived from T cells, B-cell-depleted T cells, or PBMCs. Samples were obtained from the ongoing ImmuneRACE study (first 160 participants) and from 1,254 subjects provided by 6 global collaborators. The repertoires were made available in a free public database intended to serve as a resource for research on the immune response to SARS-CoV-2. Overall study outcomes, separate from this receptor: How much clinical and demographic metadata was included differed by source and by participant, and the metadata was provided uncurated.

TCRbeta CDR3 regions were amplified from genomic DNA by means of the immunoSEQ Assay, a bias-controlled multiplex PCR. Under the source paper's analysis protocol: The number of nucleated cells in each sample was estimated from the amplification of reference gene primers within the assay. To quantify the absolute abundance of each unique TCRbeta CDR3 rearrangement, sequence reads were collapsed and filtered. For each sample, productive Simpson clonality was calculated as the square root of Simpson's diversity index across productive rearrangements. Held by TCRdb, this immuneACCESS table contains in-frame sequences only and omits some clones. Under half of the omission traces to an unresolved V gene where checked; the cause of the rest is unknown. Clonal size and the V and J genes are those of that table, whereas D and trimming came from the DNA. The table for this sample lists approximately 230,000 clones; about 89% of them were counted only once. The ten largest clones add up to over 4% of the sample.

Taken from the germline V gene (reference sequence), the CDR1 and CDR2 loops are SEHNR and FQNEAQ. There are 12 amino acids in the CDR3, from cysteine to phenylalanine inclusive. Only the CDR3 part of the read is kept: 36 bases, read in frame from the first base. At the junction V is shortened by 5 bases and J by 6 bases, with 10 bases in between. In the prospective study, participants were about 18 to 95 years old, resided in fewer than 25 geographic areas of the United States, and were enrolled through a virtual design. In the prospective study, cohorts were assigned on the basis of participant-reported clinical history obtained from a screening survey and a study questionnaire. For ImmuneRACE Cohort 3, a participant was defined as recovered based on two consecutive negative NP/OP PCR tests, clearance by a healthcare professional, or resolution of symptoms. In the prospective study, whole blood, serum and a nasopharyngeal or oropharyngeal swab were collected from each participant by mobile phlebotomists. Participants in the prospective study had the option to provide additional blood draws and questionnaires over an approximately 2-month period. Prospective study blood samples were shipped either frozen or at room temperature before DNA extraction.

A note on this clone: The antigen it recognizes is unknown. The input lacks base qualities; no much larger clone sits a single base away.

Sequenced: PBMCs or T cells enriched from blood (not recorded which). Recombination linked TRBV7-9 to TRBJ1-2, with the D gene call left open. This receptor was taken from a woman in her 30s who had recovered from COVID-19. The CDR3 loop reads CASSPGSHGYTF. In nucleotide form, the sequence is TGTGCCAGCAGCCCGGGAAGTCATGGCTACACCTTC. The variable domain in full, with residues beyond the CDR3 obtained from the reference TRBV7-9 and TRBJ1-2 genes, is DTGVSQNPRHKITKRGQNVTFRCDPISEHNRLYWYRQTLGQGPEFLTYFQNEAQLEKSRLLSDRFSAERPKGSFSTLEIQRTEQGDSAMYLCASSPGSHGYTFGSGTRLTVV.